This is a list of T cell receptor beta chains from one sample in a study of blood T cell repertoires in COVID-19. TCRdb's copy holds only in-frame clones and misses some; the assay was immunoSEQ multiplex PCR. The table lists tens of thousands of clones, just over 85% of them singletons. The specimen was peripheral blood. The receptors stem from a human donor in a cohort sampled during active COVID-19. Each CDR3 is given with its conserved first and last residue. The D gene is left open where the match is weak. Some rows have no size entry. The others give once, few or many, or a class for an expanded clone.

cdr3_nt | cdr3_aa | v_call | d_call | j_call | clone_size
TGTGCCAGCAGCGCGGGACTAGCGGGAGGGCCCCGGGTCAATGAGCAGTTCTTC | CASSAGLAGGPRVNEQFF | TRBV7-9 | TRBD2 | TRBJ2-1 | NA
TGTGCCAGCAGCCAAGAACAAACAGATACGCAGTATTTT | CASSQEQTDTQYF | TRBV3-1/TRBV3-2 | NA | TRBJ2-3 | NA
TGTGCCAGCAGCGCAAAATCCACAGGGCTCGGGACCGGGGAGCTGTTTTTT | CASSAKSTGLGTGELFF | TRBV5-4 | NA | TRBJ2-2 | NA
TGTGCCAGCAGCAAAGGGCCCAGGGACTACACCTTC | CASSKGPRDYTF | TRBV21-1 | NA | TRBJ1-2 | NA
TGCGCCAGCAGTGAAGGGGTAGCGGGAGTGTACGAGCAGTACTTC | CASSEGVAGVYEQYF | TRBV10-1 | TRBD2 | TRBJ2-7 | NA
TGCGCCAGCAGCAGGAGCGGGGCCAACACAGATACGCAGTATTTT | CASSRSGANTDTQYF | TRBV5-1 | TRBD2 | TRBJ2-3 | few
TGTGCCAGCACAAACAGGGAGGGCGATGAAGCTTTCTTT | CASTNREGDEAFF | TRBV6-5 | NA | TRBJ1-1 | few
TGTGCCAGCGCCCTCGAAGGGAGGCAGTCCTACAATGAGCAGTTCTTC | CASALEGRQSYNEQFF | TRBV27 | NA | TRBJ2-1 | NA
TGTGCCAGCAGCCAAGATCCCCAGCTGGGGTCCCGAGGGGAGACCCAGTACTTC | CASSQDPQLGSRGETQYF | TRBV3-1/TRBV3-2 | NA | TRBJ2-5 | NA
TGTGCCAGCAGTTTAGGGAGGAGAGTTGCAGATACGCAGTATTTT | CASSLGRRVADTQYF | TRBV27 | NA | TRBJ2-3 | NA
TGTGCCTGGAGTGCCCCCCCCCGGGGAGTTTGTGAAAAACTGTTTTTT | CAWSAPPRGVCEKLFF | TRBV30 | NA | TRBJ1-4 | NA
TGTGCCAGCACCCGAGTGGGGGGGAGGGTGAACACTGAAGCTTTCTTT | CASTRVGGRVNTEAFF | TRBV7-8 | NA | TRBJ1-1 | NA
TGCAGCGTTGAAGGGGGGACAGGTATCTACAATGAGCAGTTCTTC | CSVEGGTGIYNEQFF | TRBV29-1 | TRBD1 | TRBJ2-1 | NA
TGCGCCAGCAGCGGCGGACAGGTTTCCGACTATGGCTACACCTTC | CASSGGQVSDYGYTF | TRBV5-1 | TRBD1 | TRBJ1-2 | NA
TGTGCCAGCACCCTTAACCTCGGGGACGAGCAGTACTTC | CASTLNLGDEQYF | TRBV7-6 | NA | TRBJ2-7 | NA
TGCAGCGTTCAGCCAGGGGCCCAATATGGCTACACCTTC | CSVQPGAQYGYTF | TRBV29-1 | NA | TRBJ1-2 | NA
TGCACCCTTTTCTCCGGGGGGGGATATATTGGAAACACCATATATTTT | CTLFSGGGYIGNTIYF | TRBV29-1 | NA | TRBJ1-3 | NA
TGTGCCAGCAGCCAAGATGTCAGAAATCAGCCCCAGCATTTT | CASSQDVRNQPQHF | TRBV3-1/TRBV3-2 | NA | TRBJ1-5 | NA
TGTGCCAGCAGACTTAGGACTAGCGGGAGTGCAGATACGCAGTATTTT | CASRLRTSGSADTQYF | TRBV5-4 | TRBD2 | TRBJ2-3 | once
TGTGCCAGCAGCCCAGACGGAGGGATAACAGGGGCGCGCGAGCAGTACTTC | CASSPDGGITGAREQYF | TRBV11-3 | NA | TRBJ2-7 | NA
TGTGCCAGCAGCGACAGGTTGAGTTCACCCCTCCACTTT | CASSDRLSSPLHF | TRBV27 | NA | TRBJ1-6 | NA
TGTGCCAGCAGCAGTGAGGAGGGCACTGAAGCTTTCTTT | CASSSEEGTEAFF | TRBV21-1 | NA | TRBJ1-1 | NA
TGTGCCAGCAGCCAAACTAGCGGGAGGGCCTACGAGCAGTACTTC | CASSQTSGRAYEQYF | TRBV2 | TRBD2 | TRBJ2-7 | NA
TGCAGTGCTAGTCCCTTTAGCGGGAGGGAGGTCGATACGCAGTATTTT | CSASPFSGREVDTQYF | TRBV20-1 | TRBD2 | TRBJ2-3 | once
TGTGCCAGCGCACGAACAGGGGGTGCGTATGGCTACACCTTC | CASARTGGAYGYTF | TRBV5-4 | TRBD1 | TRBJ1-2 | NA
TGCGCCAGCAGCTTGTACGGGGAGGGTGGTCAGCCCCAGCATTTT | CASSLYGEGGQPQHF | TRBV5-1 | NA | TRBJ1-5 | NA
TGTGCCAGCAATCGAGCGGGAGGCTACGAGCAGTACTTC | CASNRAGGYEQYF | TRBV6-6 | TRBD2 | TRBJ2-7 | NA
TGTGCCAGCAGTTACTCGGGCGGGAGGTTCGACGAGCAGTACTTC | CASSYSGGRFDEQYF | TRBV6-5 | TRBD2 | TRBJ2-7 | NA
TGTGCCGTTGATAAGCGGGACTATAATGAGCAGTTCTTC | CAVDKRDYNEQFF | TRBV7-9 | TRBD2 | TRBJ2-1 | NA
TGTGCCACCAGTACGGGACAGCGAATTGAAGCTTTCTTT | CATSTGQRIEAFF | TRBV15 | TRBD1 | TRBJ1-1 | NA
TGTGCCTGGATCGCAGGGGTCGATTCACCCCTCCACTTT | CAWIAGVDSPLHF | TRBV30 | NA | TRBJ1-6 | NA
TGTGCCAGCAGTGACTTCAGGTTGAATGAAAAACTGTTTTTT | CASSDFRLNEKLFF | TRBV6-4 | NA | TRBJ1-4 | NA
TGCGCCAGCGGACTCGGACAGACCGAAGACGAGCAGTACTTC | CASGLGQTEDEQYF | TRBV5-1 | NA | TRBJ2-7 | NA
TGTGCCAGTAGTATCGCGGTCCCGAACACTGAAGCTTTCTTT | CASSIAVPNTEAFF | TRBV19 | NA | TRBJ1-1 | few
TGCGCCAGCAGCCAATGGGGCGGGGCCTCCTACGAGCAGTACTTC | CASSQWGGASYEQYF | TRBV4-3 | NA | TRBJ2-7 | NA
TGTGCCAGCAGCTGGACGAGGGCCACAGATACGCAGTATTTT | CASSWTRATDTQYF | TRBV5-4 | NA | TRBJ2-3 | once
TGTGCCAGCAGTTACGAGGGCAGGGGTGTTGATACGCAGTATTTT | CASSYEGRGVDTQYF | TRBV6-2/TRBV6-3 | NA | TRBJ2-3 | NA